This T cell receptor (beta chain) was captured by sequencing in a study of PD-1 blockade in mismatch repair-deficient tumors. The germline gives CDR1 SGHNT, CDR2 YENEEA. Deletions cut 1 base from V and 2 bases from J, with 12 bases between. The length of the CDR3 is 15 residues. Sequencing was performed with immunoSEQ multiplex PCR; in TCRdb, only in-frame clones are kept and a portion is missing. Here the sample spans around 68,000 clones, almost 80% being singletons. All patients were mismatch repair deficient, assessed by either PCR or immunohistochemistry. The sample consisted of peripheral blood, taken 2 weeks after starting pembrolizumab. The clonotype originates from an adult with mismatch repair-deficient cancer. The chain has TRBV11-3 and TRBJ2-7; possibly TRBD1 or TRBD2 for D (5 bases each). The CDR3 region has the DNA TGTGCCAGCAGCTTAGGGGACGGCGTTACCTACGAGCAGTACTTC. It codes for CASSLGDGVTYEQYF.